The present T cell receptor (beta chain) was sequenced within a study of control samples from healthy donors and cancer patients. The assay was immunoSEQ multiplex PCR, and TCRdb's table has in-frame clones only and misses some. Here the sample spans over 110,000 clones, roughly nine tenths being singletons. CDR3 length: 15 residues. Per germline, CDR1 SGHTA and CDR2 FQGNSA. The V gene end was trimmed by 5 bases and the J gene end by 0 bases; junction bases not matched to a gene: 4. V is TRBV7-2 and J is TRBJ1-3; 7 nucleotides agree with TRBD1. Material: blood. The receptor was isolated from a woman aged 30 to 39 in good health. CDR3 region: CASSPDRSSGNTIYF. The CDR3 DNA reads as TGTGCCAGCAGCCCGGACAGGAGCTCTGGAAACACCATATATTTT.